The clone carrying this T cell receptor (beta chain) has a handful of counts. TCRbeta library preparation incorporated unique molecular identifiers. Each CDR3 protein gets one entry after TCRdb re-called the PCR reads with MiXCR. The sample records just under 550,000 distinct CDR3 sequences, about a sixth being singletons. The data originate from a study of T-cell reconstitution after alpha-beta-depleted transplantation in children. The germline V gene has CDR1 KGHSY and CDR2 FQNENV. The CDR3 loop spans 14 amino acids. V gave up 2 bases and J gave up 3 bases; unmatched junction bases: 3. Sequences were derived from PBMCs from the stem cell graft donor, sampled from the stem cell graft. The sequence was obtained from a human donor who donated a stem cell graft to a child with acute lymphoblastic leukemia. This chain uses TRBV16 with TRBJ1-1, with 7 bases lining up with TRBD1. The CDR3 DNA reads TGTGCCAGCAGCCAAGGACAGGTAGACACTGAAGCTTTCTTT. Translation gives CASSQGQVDTEAFF.